These T cell receptor beta chains were read from a single sample in a study of cytotoxic CD8 clonotypes in ibrutinib-treated CLL. Repertoires were generated with immunoSEQ multiplex PCR, while TCRdb's copy carries only in-frame clones and drops some. The table shows roughly 160,000 clones, with 84% occurring only once. Sequenced material: PBMCs, taken after 24 months of ibrutinib treatment. The source is a human donor with chronic lymphocytic leukemia. The CDR3 runs from the conserved cysteine through the conserved F or W. The order of the fields is V gene, J gene, D gene, clone size, CDR3 DNA, CDR3 protein. D genes are given only for firm matches. Expanded clones are given a class, and other clones once, few, many or no size at all.

>TRBV7-3|TRBJ2-3|NA|NA
TGTGCCAGCAGCCCCCAACAGGGCCTGGCAGATACGCAGTATTTT
CASSPQQGLADTQYF
>TRBV5-1|TRBJ1-4|NA|NA
TGCGCCAGCAGCCCCATCAGGGGTTCAACTAATGAAAAACTGTTTTTT
CASSPIRGSTNEKLFF
>TRBV27|TRBJ1-5|TRBD1|NA
TGTGCCAGCAGTGTCGACAGGGCCCACACCCAGCCCCAGCATTTT
CASSVDRAHTQPQHF
>TRBV30|TRBJ2-2|TRBD1|few
TGTGCCTGGAGTCCCGGGACAGACGGCACCGGGGAGCTGTTTTTT
CAWSPGTDGTGELFF
>TRBV4-2|TRBJ1-2|TRBD1|NA
TGTGCCAGCAGCCAAGATCCCAACGCAGGGGGCTATGGCTACACCTTC
CASSQDPNAGGYGYTF
>TRBV7-2|TRBJ2-1|NA|NA
TGTGCCAGCAGCACCCGATGGGGTTCCTACAATGAGCAGTTCTTC
CASSTRWGSYNEQFF
>TRBV6-5|TRBJ1-2|NA|NA
TGTGCCAGCACCGCAGACACTACACGGGGCTACACCTTC
CASTADTTRGYTF
>TRBV10-1|TRBJ2-7|NA|NA
TGCGCCAGCAGTGAGTCGGGAGGCCAAAGACACTTC
CASSESGGQRHF
>TRBV7-2|TRBJ1-3|TRBD1|NA
TGTGCCAGCAGCGCAAGGACAGGAGGATTCTCTGGAAACACCATATATTTT
CASSARTGGFSGNTIYF
>TRBV5-6|TRBJ1-5|NA|NA
TGTGCCAGCAGCACCCTCGGGGGGCCCTACCAGCCCCAGCATTTT
CASSTLGGPYQPQHF
>TRBV6-5|TRBJ1-1|NA|once
TGTGCCAGCAGTTACGCCAGGAACACTGAAGCTTTCTTT
CASSYARNTEAFF
>TRBV7-2|TRBJ1-4|NA|NA
TGTGCCAGCAGCTTACTCGGCAGACAGGCTGAAAAACTGTTTTTT
CASSLLGRQAEKLFF
>TRBV19|TRBJ2-3|TRBD2|NA
TGTGCCAGTAGTAAGGGACTAGCGGGCCGCACAGATACGCAGTATTTT
CASSKGLAGRTDTQYF
>TRBV4-2|TRBJ1-2|TRBD1|NA
TGTGCCAGCAGCCAGACCGGGACAGGGGATTATGGCTACACCTTC
CASSQTGTGDYGYTF
>TRBV4-2|TRBJ1-3|TRBD1|once
TGTGCCAGCAGCCAAACACCGGGACAGGTGGCCTCTGGAAACACCATATATTTT
CASSQTPGQVASGNTIYF
>TRBV28|TRBJ2-7|TRBD1|NA
TGTGCCAGCACACAGGGGGCCCCAAGCGAGCAGTACTTC
CASTQGAPSEQYF
>TRBV6-1|TRBJ1-1|NA|NA
TGTGCCCATGAGGAGCCGGGAATGAACACTGAAGCTTTCTTT
CAHEEPGMNTEAFF
>TRBV7-2|TRBJ2-7|NA|NA
TGTGCCAGCAGCTTAATGGGGGGACCCTACGAGCAGTACTTC
CASSLMGGPYEQYF
>TRBV25-1|TRBJ2-2|NA|NA
TGTGCCAGCAGCGAAACGGGAACCGGGGAGCTGTTTTTT
CASSETGTGELFF
>TRBV4-2|TRBJ1-5|TRBD1|NA
TGTGCCAGCAGCCAAGACGGGACAGGGGTTGCTCAGCCCCAGCATTTT
CASSQDGTGVAQPQHF
>TRBV5-3|TRBJ2-7|NA|NA
TGTGCCAGCAGCTTGGCACGCGAGCAGTACTTC
CASSLAREQYF
>TRBV5-1|TRBJ2-5|NA|NA
TGCGCCAGCACCCAGGGTAATGTGTTAGAGACCCAGTACTTC
CASTQGNVLETQYF
>TRBV11-3|TRBJ2-5|NA|NA
TGTGCCAGCAGCAGGGACCAGGGGGGAAGGGAGACCCAGTACTTC
CASSRDQGGRETQYF
>TRBV27|TRBJ1-1|NA|NA
TGTGCCAGCAGTTTACACAGGGTAGGGACTGAAGCTTTCTTT
CASSLHRVGTEAFF
>TRBV30|TRBJ1-2|NA|NA
TGTGCCTGGAGCGGAACAGGGTTGGGTGGCTACACCTTC
CAWSGTGLGGYTF
>TRBV19|TRBJ2-7|NA|once
TGTGCCAGTCTCCGGGACACCTCCTACGAGCAGTACTTC
CASLRDTSYEQYF
>TRBV19|TRBJ1-1|TRBD1|once
TGTGCCAGTAGAGTAAATTTCCGGGACAGTACGTACACTGAAGCTTTCTTT
CASRVNFRDSTYTEAFF
>TRBV6-4|TRBJ2-1|NA|NA
TGTGCCAGCAGTGGAGAAAAGACAGGAAAGGCCAATGAGCAGTTCTTC
CASSGEKTGKANEQFF
>TRBV6-5|TRBJ1-4|NA|NA
TGTGCCAGCAGTTACGGGGCAGGCGGAGAAAAACTGTTTTTT
CASSYGAGGEKLFF
>TRBV6-4|TRBJ2-2|TRBD1|NA
TGTGCCAGCAGCCGGACAGGGAACGCCGGGGAGCTGTTTTTT
CASSRTGNAGELFF
>TRBV7-6|TRBJ1-3|NA|NA
TGTGCCAGCAGCTTAACGAGAAGCTCTGGAAACACCATATATTTT
CASSLTRSSGNTIYF
>TRBV5-1|TRBJ1-1|TRBD1|NA
TGCGCCAGCAGCTTACAGGGGGCGACGAACACTGAAGCTTTCTTT
CASSLQGATNTEAFF
>TRBV1|TRBJ2-3|NA|NA
TGCACCAGCCCCCAAAAAGAGAACAGGGGTTTCGGCACAGATACGCAGTATTTT
CTSPQKENRGFGTDTQYF
>TRBV19|TRBJ2-7|NA|NA
TGTGCCAGTAGTATTGACCTACCTGGGTCCTACGAGCAGTACTTC
CASSIDLPGSYEQYF
>TRBV18|TRBJ2-1|NA|NA
TGTGCCAGCTCACCTTCAGGACAGTTGAGCTCCTACAATGAGCAGTTCTTC
CASSPSGQLSSYNEQFF
>TRBV27|TRBJ1-4|NA|NA
TGTGCCAGCAGTTTATATGGCGCAACTAATGAAAAACTGTTTTTT
CASSLYGATNEKLFF